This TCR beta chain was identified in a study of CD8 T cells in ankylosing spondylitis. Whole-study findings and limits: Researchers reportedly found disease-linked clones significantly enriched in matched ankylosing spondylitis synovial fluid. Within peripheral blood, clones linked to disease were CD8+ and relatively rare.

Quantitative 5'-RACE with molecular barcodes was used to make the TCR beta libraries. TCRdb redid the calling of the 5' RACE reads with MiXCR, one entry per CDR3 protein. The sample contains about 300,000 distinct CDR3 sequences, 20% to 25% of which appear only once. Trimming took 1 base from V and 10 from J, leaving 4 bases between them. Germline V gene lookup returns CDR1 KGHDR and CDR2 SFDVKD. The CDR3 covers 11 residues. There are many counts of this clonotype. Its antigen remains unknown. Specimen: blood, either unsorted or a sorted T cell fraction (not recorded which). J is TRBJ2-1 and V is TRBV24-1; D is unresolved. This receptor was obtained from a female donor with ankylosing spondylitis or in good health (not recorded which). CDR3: CATSDLGEQFF. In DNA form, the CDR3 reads TGTGCCACCAGTGATTTAGGAGAGCAGTTCTTC.